In this sample, the clone carrying this T cell receptor beta chain turned up a few times. This entry belongs to a study of pediatric ulcerative colitis. One to two pinch biopsies were taken from the rectum during colonoscopy. The diagnostic colonoscopy in ulcerative colitis patients preceded any immunosuppressive treatment. This CDR3 contains 14 residues. Germline CDR1 reads MDHEN; CDR2 reads SYDVKM. Trimming stripped 2 bases from V and 3 bases from J, with 7 bases between. This table comes from immunoSEQ multiplex PCR, and its TCRdb copy is limited to in-frame clones, with some not included. Among some 50,000 clones listed, 78% were seen once.

Input material: gut tissue. The clonotype originates from a girl aged 10 to 17 with moderate ulcerative colitis. The chain employs TRBV28 and TRBJ2-2; TRBD2 is a possible D gene (6 bases). CDR3 nucleotides: TGTGCCAGCAGTTTAGCTAGCGACACCGGGGAGCTGTTTTTT. It codes for CASSLASDTGELFF.